Described below is a single TCR beta chain sequence and its context. Reverse transcription used about 0.45 to 1 ug RNA and random hexamers. TCRdb re-called the immunoSEQ multiplex PCR reads with MiXCR, one entry per CDR3 protein. Of 180,000 or so distinct CDR3 sequences in the sample, nearly 97% were seen once. This specimen comes from a study of CD8 T cells in Susac syndrome. The CDR3 covers 15 residues. Germline V CDR1 and CDR2: LNHNV, YYDKDF (reference sequence). Trimming took off 0 bases at V and 10 bases at J, with 16 bases between the two ends. The chain recombines TRBV15 with TRBJ2-1; D may be TRBD2 (6 bases). Sequencing was carried out using CD4+ T cells from PBMCs. The sequence derives from a human donor with multiple sclerosis. CDR3 bases: TGTGCCACCAGCAGAGATCCTGGAGGGGAGGAGGAGCAGTTCTTC. It translates to CATSRDPGGEEEQFF.